Below, 24 T cell receptor beta chains from the same sample are listed, as sequenced in a study of cytomegalovirus exposure and HLA in healthy donors. Primers: 60 Vbeta forward and 13 Jbeta reverse. Libraries were prepared by immunoSEQ multiplex PCR; TCRdb keeps only in-frame clonotypes and omits some of them. The sample lists some 200,000 clones, approximately 67% occurring once. The sequenced sample consisted of PBMCs. The receptors originated from a man aged 35 to 55 in good health and CMV-seronegative.

With regard to this clone: One end of the junction does not line up with germline, which may come from a read error. This sequence joins TRBV7-9 and TRBJ2-5, with 9 bases identical to TRBD2. This CDR3 has 15 residues. The germline gives CDR1 SEHNR, CDR2 FQNEAQ (reference sequence). The DNA for the CDR3 is TGTTCCAGCAGCTCGCGGGGGGGATCAGGAGAGACCCAGTACTTC. This gives the protein CSSSSRGGSGETQYF.

The gene calls are TRBV10-3 and TRBJ1-4, with D possibly matching TRBD1 (5 bases). Trimming took 2 bases from V and 7 from J, leaving 14 bases between them. The CDR3 totals 15 residues. The germline CDR1 and CDR2 sequences are ENHRY and SYGVKD. CDR3 DNA: TGTGCCATCAGTGAGAGTCAGGGTTTAGGTGAAAAACTGTTTTTT. Its translation is CAISESQGLGEKLFF.

This clone was seen once. The V and J genes are TRBV5-1 and TRBJ2-3; 11 bases map to TRBD2. CDR1 is SGHRS and CDR2 is YFSETQ in the germline V gene. V shed 4 bases, J shed 3 bases, and the junction held 10 bases outside the gene matches. The CDR3 loop spans 17 amino acids. CDR3 in amino acids: CASSRGILAGGTDTQYF. DNA of the CDR3: TGCGCCAGCAGCCGTGGGATTCTAGCGGGAGGAACAGATACGCAGTATTTT.

This rearrangement joins TRBV12-2 to TRBJ1-1; TRBD1, the table's D call, was not compared with the DNA. TRBV12-2 is a pseudogene locus. The CDR3 length is 15 residues. CDR3 nucleotide sequence: TGTGCAAGTCGCATAGAAAATGGGACAGCTGTTGGAGCTTTCTTT. Its protein is CASRIENGTAVGAFF.

The rearrangement links TRBV5-4 to TRBJ2-3; 9 nucleotides match TRBD2. The CDR3 totals 15 residues. Per the germline V gene, CDR1 is SGHNT and CDR2 is YYREEE (reference sequence). After removal of 2 bases from V and 4 bases from J, the junction contained 5 bases not matched to a gene. CDR3 in amino acids: CASSLPGLAPDTQYF. CDR3 DNA sequence: TGTGCCAGCAGCTTACCGGGACTAGCCCCAGATACGCAGTATTTT.

The CDR3 loop is CASSGTRTSTEAFF. The CDR3, as DNA: TGTGCCAGCAGTGGCACTAGGACGTCCACTGAAGCTTTCTTT. The rearrangement links TRBV6-5 to TRBJ1-1; D not resolved. From germline, CDR1 is MNHEY and CDR2 SVGAGI. V was pared by 5 bases and J by 4 bases, with 14 bases between. The CDR3 length is 14 residues.

The sample holds a few counts of this clone. The rearrangement uses TRBV9 and TRBJ2-3, with 11 bases matching TRBD2. The germline V gene has CDR1 SGDLS and CDR2 YYNGEE. Germline trimming cut 3 bases from V and 4 bases from J; bases unmatched to any gene: 7. This CDR3 has 16 residues. The CDR3 reads CASSGPLAGGADTQYF. In nucleotides, the CDR3 is TGTGCCAGCAGCGGGCCCCTAGCGGGGGGCGCAGATACGCAGTATTTT.

This rearrangement joins TRBV30 to TRBJ2-7, with 13 bases identical to TRBD2. Losses at the gene ends were 5 bases for V and 4 bases for J; bases not matched to a gene: 8. CDR1 and CDR2 (germline): GTSNPN, SVGIG (reference sequence). The length of the CDR3 is 15 residues. The CDR3 DNA sequence: TGTGCCTGGGTCGCCCCGGGACTAGCGGGGTACGAGCAGTACTTC. Protein: CAWVAPGLAGYEQYF. Full variable domain (missing parts from reference TRBV30 and TRBJ2-7): SQTIHQWPATLVQPVGSPLSLECTVEGTSNPNLYWYRQAAGRGLQLLFYSVGIGQISSEVPQNLSASRPQDRQFILSSKKLLLSDSGFYLCAWVAPGLAGYEQYFGPGTRLTVT.

The J gene is TRBJ2-1, the V gene TRBV6-4; 7 bases are a match to TRBD2. This CDR3 contains 15 residues. The trim removed 6 bases at V and 0 bases at J, leaving 5 bases unmatched. Germline CDR1 is MRHNA and CDR2 is SNTAGT. Here the CDR3 reads CASRASGSSYNEQFF. The CDR3, as DNA: TGTGCCAGCAGGGCTAGCGGTAGCTCCTACAATGAGCAGTTCTTC.

This chain connects TRBV5-6 to TRBJ2-1, with D perhaps matching TRBD1 (5 bases). V was shortened by 3 bases and J by 5 bases, with 6 bases between the two germline ends. The CDR3 is 12 amino acids. Germline V lookup: CDR1 SGHDT, CDR2 YYEEEE. The CDR3 spells CASSSRDNEQFF. The CDR3 bases are TGTGCCAGCAGCTCCAGGGACAATGAGCAGTTCTTC.

The gene calls are TRBV9 and TRBJ1-2; a possible D gene is TRBD1 (6 bases). The CDR3 has 14 residues. From germline, CDR1 is SGDLS and CDR2 YYNGEE. Trimming took 4 bases from V and 5 from J, leaving 15 bases between them. CDR3 sequence (DNA): TGTGCCAGCAGCCCGCACGGCGGACAGTATGGCTACACCTTC. The encoded protein is CASSPHGGQYGYTF.

This chain connects TRBV29-1 to TRBJ1-1; unclear D gene. Germline CDR1 reads SQVTM; CDR2 reads ANQGSEA. The CDR3 sequence is 12 residues long. The V end lost 4 bases, the J end lost 9 bases, and 15 bases lay between the germline ends. CDR3 in DNA: TGCAGCGTTGTTGGATCCCCTAGAAAAGCTTTCTTT. Its translation is CSVVGSPRKAFF.

In this sample, this clone turned up a few times. The chain combines TRBV2 with TRBJ1-1; weak D call: TRBD1 (6 bases). V gave up 10 bases and J gave up 1 base, with 13 bases separating them. Germline-derived CDR1 and CDR2 are SNHLY and FYNNEI. There are 13 residues in the CDR3. The CDR3 DNA is TGTGCCACCCCGGGAGGGGGGAACACTGAAGCTTTCTTT. Protein product: CATPGGGNTEAFF. The full variable domain, rest sourced from reference TRBV2 and TRBJ1-1, is EPEVTQTPSHQVTQMGQEVILRCVPISNHLYFYWYRQILGQKVEFLVSFYNNEISEKSEIFDDQFSVERPDGSNFTLKIRSTKLEDSAMYFCATPGGGNTEAFFGQGTRLTVV.

The CDR3 DNA reads TGTGCCAGCAGCTTAATAGCGGGGTTTGACAATGAGCAGTTCTTC. Amino acids: CASSLIAGFDNEQFF. The V gene is TRBV7-8, the J gene TRBJ2-1, with 8 bases lining up with TRBD2. In germline, CDR1 is SGHVS, CDR2 FQNEAQ. The CDR3 consists of 15 residues. Trimming cost V 2 bases and J 5 bases; bases outside gene matches: 5.

This clone came up a few times. V is TRBV30 and J is TRBJ1-2; D unresolved. Trimming took 2 bases from V and 4 from J, leaving 14 bases between them. Germline-derived CDR1 and CDR2 are GTSNPN and SVGIG (reference sequence). The CDR3 consists of 14 residues. CDR3 region: CAWSRHAYPYGYTF. The CDR3, as DNA: TGTGCCTGGAGTCGCCACGCCTACCCCTATGGCTACACCTTC.

The V gene is TRBV7-2, the J gene TRBJ2-3; 9 bases agree with TRBD2. V was pared by 2 bases and J by 6 bases, with 6 bases of the junction left unmatched. This CDR3 region has 15 residues. CDR1 is SGHTA, CDR2 FQGNSA, per germline. The CDR3, as DNA: TGTGCCAGCAGCTTATCTACTAGCGGGTGGGATACGCAGTATTTT. The encoded protein is CASSLSTSGWDTQYF.

In its sample, this clone was seen a few times. V is TRBV4-3 and J is TRBJ1-1; 7 bases match TRBD1. Germline V gives CDR1 LGHNA, CDR2 YSLEER. The CDR3 sequence is 13 residues long. Trimming took 3 bases from V and 10 from J; bases not matched to a gene: 8. The CDR3 spells CASSQDYRGVAFF. CDR3 sequence (DNA): TGCGCCAGCAGCCAGGACTACAGGGGAGTAGCTTTCTTT.

The J gene is TRBJ2-3, the V gene TRBV9; 12 nucleotides match TRBD2. CDR3 length equals 16 residues. Germline assignment: CDR1 SGDLS and CDR2 YYNGEE. The trim removed 2 bases at V and 5 bases at J, leaving 6 bases unmatched. The CDR3 spells CASSVLAGGRGDTQYF. The CDR3 DNA follows: TGTGCCAGCAGCGTTCTAGCGGGGGGGCGAGGAGATACGCAGTATTTT.

This chain joins TRBV19 and TRBJ2-3; 8 bases are shared with TRBD1. The trim removed 5 bases at V and 0 bases at J, leaving 13 bases unmatched. Germline CDR1 LNHDA, CDR2 SQIVND (reference sequence). The CDR3 has 18 residues. CDR3 nucleotide sequence: TGTGCCAGTAGTCCAGGACAGGGACCCGGAGTTAGCACAGATACGCAGTATTTT. Its protein product is CASSPGQGPGVSTDTQYF. The full variable domain, with the rest looked up from reference TRBV19 and TRBJ2-3, is DGGITQSPKYLFRKEGQNVTLSCEQNLNHDAMYWYRQDPGQGLRLIYYSQIVNDFQKGDIAEGYSVSREKKESFPLTVTSAQKNPTAFYLCASSPGQGPGVSTDTQYFGPGTRLTVL.

The J gene is TRBJ2-7, the V gene TRBV5-1, with TRBD1 identical over 11 bases. The CDR3 sequence is 16 residues long. Unmatched junction bases numbered 8, after V lost 4 bases and J lost 2 bases. From germline, CDR1 is SGHRS and CDR2 YFSETQ. CDR3 sequence reads: CASSAKDRGQAYEQYF. The CDR3 DNA reads as TGCGCCAGCAGCGCAAAGGACAGGGGGCAGGCCTACGAGCAGTACTTC.

The sample holds a few counts of this clone. This chain connects TRBV16 to TRBJ1-4, with 8 nucleotides matching TRBD1. In germline, CDR1 is KGHSY, CDR2 FQNENV. The CDR3 totals 15 residues. Trimming at V came to 0 bases and at J to 4 bases, leaving 1 base not matched to a gene. CDR3 region: CASSQSGTGNEKLFF. DNA of the CDR3: TGTGCCAGCAGCCAATCGGGGACAGGTAATGAAAAACTGTTTTTT.

This rearrangement joins TRBV7-9 to TRBJ2-1, with D tentatively TRBD1 (6 bases). Germline values: CDR1 SEHNR, CDR2 FQNEAQ (reference sequence). V lost 5 bases to trimming and J lost 7 bases, with 18 bases between them. This CDR3 is 15 amino acids long. CDR3 amino acids: CASSLRTVLGNEQFF. In DNA, the CDR3 is TGTGCCAGCAGCCTAAGGACAGTTCTGGGGAATGAGCAGTTCTTC.

The rearrangement uses TRBV19 and TRBJ1-1, with 7 bases lining up with TRBD1. The CDR3 covers 12 residues. Germline values: CDR1 LNHDA, CDR2 SQIVND (reference sequence). V lost 8 bases, J lost 0 bases, and 0 bases stayed unmatched. CDR3 sequence reads: CASGTVNTEAFF. For the CDR3, the DNA is TGTGCCAGTGGGACAGTGAACACTGAAGCTTTCTTT.

The J gene is TRBJ2-3, the V gene TRBV2; 11 bases agree with TRBD2. The CDR3 is made up of 15 amino acids. From germline, CDR1 is SNHLY and CDR2 FYNNEI. Germline trimming cut 3 bases from V and 3 bases from J; bases unmatched to any gene: 2. The CDR3 DNA follows: TGTGCCAGCAGTGAGGGACTAGCGGATACAGATACGCAGTATTTT. Its protein is CASSEGLADTDTQYF. The full variable domain, its missing parts supplied by reference TRBV2 and TRBJ2-3, is EPEVTQTPSHQVTQMGQEVILRCVPISNHLYFYWYRQILGQKVEFLVSFYNNEISEKSEIFDDQFSVERPDGSNFTLKIRSTKLEDSAMYFCASSEGLADTDTQYFGPGTRLTVL.